What follows is one TCR beta chain and its context. Its antigen is unknown. CDR3 length: 15 amino acids. J lost 0 bases, V lost 6 bases, and 8 bases had no gene match. Germline V gives CDR1 WSHSY, CDR2 SAAADI. The treatment here: roughly 18 received Ad26.COV2.S at low or high dose, single or two shots; several received placebo; per-sample allocation not given. It was on day 63 after the first vaccine or placebo injection that samples were taken. The sample originates from a study of Ad26.COV2.S vaccination and SARS-CoV-2 variants. Overall study context: Sample donor was a member of the COV1001 Ad26.COV2.S trial arm. Whole-study results and caveats: A substantial breadth of spike-specific CD8+ and CD4+ T cell responses after vaccination has been reported. Vaccine recipients and placebo recipients showed similar non-spike TCR breadth.

Using immunoSEQ multiplex PCR, the repertoire was profiled, and TCRdb retains in-frame clones only, with some absent. Of 300,000 to 500,000 clones in the sample, roughly nine tenths are singletons; the top ten hold 3.5%. The sequenced sample was peripheral blood, obtained in a trial of Ad26.COV2.S vaccine versus placebo. The TCR originated in a person between 18 and 65 years old who received the Ad26.COV2.S COVID-19 vaccine or a placebo. This chain uses TRBV10-2 with TRBJ2-7; TRBD1 agrees at 7 bases. The CDR3 DNA sequence: TGCGCCAGCAGAGACCGCCGACAGGGCTCCTACGAGCAGTACTTC. Encoded protein: CASRDRRQGSYEQYF.